These 5 T cell receptor beta chains came from one sample sequenced in a study of cytomegalovirus exposure and HLA in healthy donors. This PCR relied on a set of 60 Vbeta primers and 13 Jbeta primers. Sequenced by immunoSEQ multiplex PCR; TCRdb stores in-frame clones only, minus some. The top ten clones hold about 1.7% of a sample with about 250,000 clones, 80% to 95% of them seen once. The specimen was PBMCs. Receptors were obtained from a girl aged 2 to 9 in good health and CMV-seronegative.

As for this clone: Germline is not matched at one junction end, which may reflect a read error. The chain joins TRBV27 to TRBJ2-2; D gene ambiguous. Germline-derived CDR1 and CDR2 are MNHEY and SMNVEV (reference sequence). The CDR3 sequence is 14 residues long. Written as DNA, the CDR3 is TGTGCCAGCAGTATATCTATGAACACCGGGGAGCTGTTTTTT. Translation gives CASSISMNTGELFF.

This clone has ten or more counts. The chain couples TRBV11-2 to TRBJ1-4, with 9 positions matching TRBD1. V lost 1 base, J lost 7 bases, and 7 bases stayed unmatched. The CDR3 extends over 16 amino acids. Germline CDR1 SGHAT, CDR2 FQNNGV. The CDR3 DNA reads TGTGCCAGCAGCTTAGTTCTGACAGGGGGGAGTGAAAAACTGTTTTTT. Translated, it gives CASSLVLTGGSEKLFF.

The count of this clone is one. The chain uses TRBV5-1 and TRBJ1-1; D is perhaps TRBD1 (5 bases). Germline CDR1 reads SGHRS; CDR2 reads YFSETQ. Trimming took 2 bases from V and 4 from J, leaving 27 bases between them. The CDR3 runs to 19 residues. CDR3 DNA: TGCGCCAGCAGCTTTTCGGTCCCAGGGATGTTGTTGCCTAGCACTGAAGCTTTCTTT. Residues: CASSFSVPGMLLPSTEAFF.

V and J are TRBV6-5 and TRBJ2-3, with 10 bases matching TRBD2. The CDR3 is made up of 15 amino acids. Germline lookup yields CDR1 MNHEY and CDR2 SVGAGI. J lost 0 bases, V lost 5 bases, and 2 bases had no gene match. CDR3 sequence: CASSSGRASTDTQYF. The CDR3 region has the DNA TGTGCCAGCAGTAGCGGGAGGGCTAGCACAGATACGCAGTATTTT.

The V gene is TRBV29-1, the J gene TRBJ2-2; 11 bases are shared with TRBD1. The V gene end was trimmed by 3 bases and the J gene end by 5 bases; junction bases not matched to a gene: 5. The CDR3 totals 15 residues. Germline CDR1 is SQVTM and CDR2 is ANQGSEA. In DNA form, the CDR3 reads TGCAGCGTTGAGGGGGGACAGGGGGGAACCGGGGAGCTGTTTTTT. This translates into CSVEGGQGGTGELFF.